This TCR beta chain derives from a study of cytotoxic CD8 clonotypes in ibrutinib-treated CLL. The CDR3 spans 14 residues. The V gene's germline CDR1 is SGHNT and CDR2 YYREEE (reference sequence). The V end was cut by 4 bases, the J end by 0 bases, with 10 bases between. TCRdb's copy holds only in-frame clones and misses some; the assay was immunoSEQ multiplex PCR. This repertoire shows just under 70,000 clones, more than 60% found once; its top ten account for roughly 5.7%. This clone was observed a single time. Sequences were derived from PBMCs, sampled after 12 months of ibrutinib treatment. The rearrangement links TRBV5-4 to TRBJ1-1; possibly TRBD1 for D (5 bases). This receptor was identified in a human donor with chronic lymphocytic leukemia. The CDR3 protein is CASSGWGVNTEAFF. DNA of the CDR3: TGTGCCAGCAGCGGGTGGGGGGTGAACACTGAAGCTTTCTTT.